This TCR beta chain was obtained from a study of blood T cell repertoires in COVID-19. Across the study: Italy, Spain and the United States were the sources of the convalescent and acute COVID-19 samples. The analysed material was cDNA or gDNA that came from T cells, B-cell-depleted T cells, or PBMCs.

Here immunoSEQ multiplex PCR was the method, and the copy in TCRdb shows in-frame clones only, minus some. Of about 26,000 clones in the sample, roughly 80% were seen once. The V end lost 3 bases, the J end lost 6 bases, and 11 bases lay between the germline ends. The germline gives CDR1 SGHTA, CDR2 FQGNSA. There are 13 residues in the CDR3. This TCR was sampled from a human donor in a cohort sampled during active COVID-19. Sequencing was done on a sample of peripheral blood. The chain links TRBV7-2 to TRBJ1-2; D is possibly TRBD1 (6 bases). Written as DNA, the CDR3 is TGTGCCAGCAGCTTGGACAGAGTGGATGGCTACACCTTC. It is translated as CASSLDRVDGYTF.